One sample yielded the 16 T cell receptor beta chains listed below, sequenced in a study of shared clonotypes between healthy human individuals. Sequencing was performed with immunoSEQ multiplex PCR; in TCRdb, only in-frame clones are kept and a portion is missing. The sample consists of roughly 320,000 clones, more than 75% of them appearing once. Sequences were obtained from memory CD8+ T cells sorted from blood. Subset defined: CD45RO+ cells pooled with CCR7-negative TemRA cells. These receptors were obtained from a man younger than 35 in good health.

This clone was picked up a small number of times. This specimen includes other DNA sequences encoding the same CDR3. This chain uses TRBV6-1 with TRBJ1-5; D remains ambiguous. CDR1 is MNHNS and CDR2 is SASEGT in the germline V gene. CDR3 length: 15 amino acids. V lost 6 bases, J lost 1 base, and 13 bases lay in between. DNA of the CDR3: TGTGCCAGCAGCAAAGTGGTCGGCAGCAATCAGCCCCAGCATTTT. It translates to CASSKVVGSNQPQHF.

The chain joins TRBV29-1 to TRBJ2-1, with TRBD1 as a possible D gene (6 bases). Germline values: CDR1 SQVTM, CDR2 ANQGSEA. V lost 5 bases and J lost 0, with 11 bases in between. The CDR3 is 14 amino acids. The CDR3 DNA reads as TGCAGCGTTCACACAGGGAGCTCCTACAATGAGCAGTTCTTC. This gives the protein CSVHTGSSYNEQFF.

This clone has a single count. V usage is TRBV4-1 and J usage is TRBJ2-7, with a tentative D call TRBD1 (5 bases). The V and J ends lost 2 bases and 0 bases respectively, with 8 bases between them. CDR3 size: 14 residues. Germline lookup yields CDR1 MGHRA and CDR2 YSYEKL. CDR3 DNA: TGCGCCAGCAGCCAAACAGGTACCTCCTACGAGCAGTACTTC. Protein product: CASSQTGTSYEQYF.

The rearrangement links TRBV18 to TRBJ2-7; TRBD1 matches 11 bases. CDR3 length equals 16 residues. Losses at the gene ends were 2 bases for V and 2 bases for J; bases not matched to a gene: 5. Germline lookup yields CDR1 KGHSH and CDR2 LQKENI. The CDR3 sequence: CASSPGQGAHPYEQYF. Written as DNA, the CDR3 is TGTGCCAGCTCACCAGGACAGGGGGCCCACCCCTACGAGCAGTACTTC.

This clone has only one observation. V usage is TRBV5-1 and J usage is TRBJ2-7, with D perhaps given as TRBD1 or TRBD2 (6 bases each). Trimming stripped 4 bases from V and 2 bases from J, with 22 bases between. CDR3 length: 17 amino acids. Germline V gives CDR1 SGHRS, CDR2 YFSETQ. CDR3 loop: CASSGRIQGLLPYEQYF. CDR3 bases: TGCGCCAGCAGCGGGAGGATACAGGGTCTCCTCCCCTACGAGCAGTACTTC. Full variable domain (rest looked up from reference TRBV5-1 and TRBJ2-7): KAGVTQTPRYLIKTRGQQVTLSCSPISGHRSVSWYQQTPGQGLQFLFEYFSETQRNKGNFPGRFSGRQFSNSRSEMNVSTLELGDSALYLCASSGRIQGLLPYEQYFGPGTRLTVT.

CDR3 protein: CASSLNGGNEKLFF. Written as DNA, the CDR3 is TGTGCCAGCAGTTTAAACGGAGGGAATGAAAAACTGTTTTTT. The chain uses TRBV27 and TRBJ1-4; D not certain. The germline CDR1 and CDR2 sequences are MNHEY and SMNVEV (reference sequence). CDR3 length equals 14 residues. The V end was cut by 2 bases, the J end by 5 bases, with 9 bases between.

V usage is TRBV9 and J usage is TRBJ1-2; a possible D gene is TRBD1 (5 bases). The CDR3 runs to 14 residues. Germline CDR1 reads SGDLS; CDR2 reads YYNGEE. The ends were cut back, 4 bases at V and 4 bases at J, with 14 bases in the middle. CDR3 sequence (DNA): TGTGCCAGCAGCCCGGGGGGTCCTGGCTATGGCTACACCTTC. As protein: CASSPGGPGYGYTF.

The chain uses TRBV10-3 and TRBJ1-1; 9 nucleotides align to TRBD1. Germline lookup yields CDR1 ENHRY and CDR2 SYGVKD. V lost 8 bases and J lost 5; bases outside the gene matches: 6. There are 13 residues in the CDR3. DNA of the CDR3: TGTGCCATCCAGGGACAGGGCTTTACTGAAGCTTTCTTT. Protein: CAIQGQGFTEAFF.

The count of this clone is one. Additional DNA sequences in this sample encode the identical CDR3. The chain employs TRBV9 and TRBJ2-3; D is perhaps TRBD2 (6 bases). Trimming took 0 bases from V and 0 from J, leaving 8 bases between them. This CDR3 is built from 15 residues. Looked up from germline, CDR1 is SGDLS and CDR2 is YYNGEE. The CDR3 here is CASSVGSGSTDTQYF. In nucleotides, the CDR3 is TGTGCCAGCAGCGTAGGCAGCGGGAGCACAGATACGCAGTATTTT.

The chain is built from TRBV29-1 and TRBJ2-1; the D call may be TRBD1 or TRBD2 (5 bases each). Looked up from germline, CDR1 is SQVTM and CDR2 is ANQGSEA. There are 12 residues in the CDR3. Trimming removed 7 bases from V and 9 bases from J, with 16 bases in between. CDR3 nucleotides: TGCAGCGCCGAAGGAACGGGGCTTGAGCAGTTCTTC. Its protein is CSAEGTGLEQFF.

The chain is built from TRBV9 and TRBJ2-1; 7 bases are shared with TRBD2. The length of the CDR3 is 13 residues. The V and J ends lost 0 bases and 8 bases, in that order; junction bases with no gene match: 2. Germline CDR1 reads SGDLS; CDR2 reads YYNGEE. CDR3 nucleotides: TGTGCCAGCAGCGTAGGCGGGAGTTATGAGCAGTTCTTC. It codes for CASSVGGSYEQFF.

This clone was recorded only once. The genes are TRBV30 and TRBJ2-2; perhaps D is TRBD1 or TRBD2 (5 bases each). CDR1 is GTSNPN and CDR2 is SVGIG in the germline V gene (reference sequence). This CDR3 spans 13 amino acids. Trimming took 2 bases from V and 5 from J, leaving 9 bases between them. CDR3 in amino acids: CAWSWDQTGELFF. CDR3 DNA: TGTGCCTGGAGTTGGGACCAGACCGGGGAGCTGTTTTTT.

The rearrangement joins TRBV27 to TRBJ2-6; unclear D gene. The germline CDR1 and CDR2 sequences are MNHEY and SMNVEV (reference sequence). Trimming pared 2 bases from V and 2 bases from J, leaving 7 bases between. This CDR3 contains 15 residues. The CDR3 spells CASSLVGTGANVLTF. In DNA form, the CDR3 reads TGTGCCAGCAGTTTAGTGGGGACTGGGGCCAACGTCCTGACTTTC.

The genes are TRBV2 and TRBJ1-5; TRBD1 agrees at 7 bases. The CDR3 is made up of 16 amino acids. Germline trimming cut 1 base from V and 4 bases from J; bases unmatched to any gene: 7. Germline V lookup: CDR1 SNHLY, CDR2 FYNNEI. For the CDR3, the DNA is TGTGCCAGCAGTGAAGGGACAGGAGGCAGGAATCAGCCCCAGCATTTT. Protein: CASSEGTGGRNQPQHF.

The chain couples TRBV5-3 to TRBJ1-6; 11 bases are a match to TRBD1. TRBV5-3 is designated an ORF whose function remains uncertain. CDR3 length: 14 residues. Trimming took 4 bases from V and 10 from J; bases not matched to a gene: 4. CDR3 sequence reads: CARSPGQGDSPLHF. The CDR3 nucleotides are TGTGCCAGAAGCCCGGGACAGGGGGACTCACCCCTCCACTTT.

V is TRBV7-9 and J is TRBJ2-3, with 9 bases matching TRBD2. The ends lost 1 base at V and 6 bases at J; junction bases unmatched: 5. This CDR3 has 15 residues. Germline loops: CDR1 SEHNR, CDR2 FQNEAQ (reference sequence). CDR3 in amino acids: CASSLVAGASDTQYF. CDR3 in DNA: TGTGCCAGCAGCTTAGTAGCGGGAGCGTCTGATACGCAGTATTTT.